This record covers a single T cell receptor beta chain. TCRdb reprocessed the 5' RACE reads; each CDR3 protein has one entry and no DNA is given. The sample data list 300,000 to 500,000 distinct CDR3 sequences. The data were obtained in a study of T cells expressing NK-cell markers. CDR1 and CDR2 from the germline V gene are KGHSH and LQKENI. This CDR3 spans 15 amino acids. The chain employs TRBV18 and TRBJ2-3; the TCRdb D gene call, TRBD1, has no DNA to confirm it. Specimen: blood T cells: a sorted CD56 or NKG2C T cell subset, CD4+ or CD8+ T cells, or bulk PBMC T cells (not recorded which). This TCR came from a woman aged 45-65 years in good health. The CDR3 sequence: CASSPGDRYTDTQYF. The full variable domain, rest sourced from reference TRBV18 and TRBJ2-3, is NAGVMQNPRHLVRRRGQEARLRCSPMKGHSHVYWYRQLPEEGLKFMVYLQKENIIDESGMPKERFSAEFPKEGPSILRIQQVVRGDSAAYFCASSPGDRYTDTQYFGPGTRLTVL.